These 32 T cell receptor beta chains originate from one sample sequenced in a study of T cell responses to AZD1222 COVID-19 vaccine. TCRdb keeps only in-frame clones here, not all; method: immunoSEQ multiplex PCR. The top ten clones hold around 1.5% of a sample with 150,000 or so clones, about nine tenths of them seen once. Material: peripheral blood, obtained on day 0 of AZD1222 vaccination. These receptors were collected from an adult in good health.

The chain links TRBV4-1 to TRBJ1-2; D is perhaps TRBD1 (6 bases). The CDR3 is 17 amino acids. The germline V and J ends were trimmed by 2 bases and 1 base, with 17 bases remaining between them. Germline loops: CDR1 MGHRA, CDR2 YSYEKL. CDR3 residues: CASSQKGGLALNYGYTF. In nucleotides, the CDR3 is TGCGCCAGCAGCCAAAAGGGGGGACTGGCGCTTAACTATGGCTACACCTTC.

About this clone: The identical CDR3 is also encoded by other nucleotide sequences in the sample. The chain is built from TRBV5-1 and TRBJ1-2; D remains unclear. The V and J ends lost 0 bases and 6 bases respectively, with 6 bases between them. CDR1 is SGHRS, CDR2 YFSETQ, per germline. The CDR3 is made up of 12 amino acids. The CDR3 sequence is CASSLGQDGYTF. DNA of the CDR3: TGCGCCAGCAGCTTGGGGCAGGATGGCTACACCTTC. The full variable domain, with the rest looked up from reference TRBV5-1 and TRBJ1-2, is KAGVTQTPRYLIKTRGQQVTLSCSPISGHRSVSWYQQTPGQGLQFLFEYFSETQRNKGNFPGRFSGRQFSNSRSEMNVSTLELGDSALYLCASSLGQDGYTFGSGTRLTVV.

The chain joins TRBV21-1 to TRBJ1-3. TRBV21-1 is a pseudogene segment. This CDR3 region has 19 residues. The CDR3 DNA reads TGTGCCAGCAGCAAACCCGACCGACGGGGAGGATGGGGTGGAAACACCATATATTTT. Encoded protein: CASSKPDRRGGWGGNTIYF.

CDR3 sequence reads: CASIKTVGDRSGANVLTF. CDR3 nucleotides: TGTGCCAGTATAAAGACGGTAGGCGATCGCTCTGGGGCCAACGTCCTGACTTTC. The chain is built from TRBV27 and TRBJ2-6; D is unresolved. The CDR3 is 18 amino acids. V gave up 9 bases and J gave up 0 bases, with 21 bases separating them. Germline values: CDR1 MNHEY, CDR2 SMNVEV (reference sequence).

This chain connects TRBV4-3 to TRBJ1-4; D gene unclear. Trimming stripped 1 base from V and 5 bases from J, with 11 bases between. There are 15 residues in the CDR3. CDR1 and CDR2 (germline): LGHNA, YSLEER. The chain's CDR3 is CASSQVVGKNEKLFF. The CDR3 nucleotides are TGCGCCAGCAGCCAAGTCGTTGGGAAAAATGAAAAACTGTTTTTT.

The chain joins TRBV7-9 to TRBJ2-5, with 11 bases lining up with TRBD1. This CDR3 is 17 amino acids long. Germline trimming cut 5 bases from V and 7 bases from J; bases unmatched to any gene: 15. CDR1 is SEHNR and CDR2 is FQNEAQ in the germline V gene (reference sequence). Here the CDR3 DNA reads TGTGCCAGCAGCCAGCGGACAGGGGGCCTCTTGTGGGTGACCCAGTACTTC. This codes for CASSQRTGGLLWVTQYF.

This clone has a single count. The rearrangement joins TRBV11-3 to TRBJ2-1, with 11 nucleotides matching TRBD2. The CDR3 extends over 16 amino acids. Germline values: CDR1 SGHNT, CDR2 YENEEA. The junction had 10 bases not matched to a gene; V was cut back by 6 bases and J by 6 bases. CDR3 loop: CASRPPTSGGGNEQFF. CDR3 coding DNA: TGTGCCAGCAGACCACCAACTAGCGGGGGCGGCAATGAGCAGTTCTTC.

The chain recombines TRBV6-2 or TRBV6-3 with TRBJ2-7; possible D gene TRBD2, 6 bases. Germline V gene data show CDR1 as MNHEY and CDR2 as SVGEGT. The ends were cut back, 4 bases at V and 11 bases at J, with 18 bases in the middle. This CDR3 comprises 13 residues. CDR3 bases: TGTGCCAGCAGTTTGGACTATCTGGGTTTGGAGTACTTC. This sequence encodes CASSLDYLGLEYF.

The chain links TRBV5-1 to TRBJ1-1; a possible D gene is TRBD1 (5 bases). The CDR3 has 14 residues. V was shortened by 5 bases and J by 1 base, with 12 bases between the two germline ends. The germline gives CDR1 SGHRS, CDR2 YFSETQ. The CDR3: CASSPRGENTEAFF. CDR3 nucleotide sequence: TGCGCCAGCAGTCCCCGGGGGGAGAACACTGAAGCTTTCTTT.

V usage is TRBV10-3 and J usage is TRBJ1-5, with 8 bases that match TRBD1. Germline trimming cut 9 bases from V and 6 bases from J; bases unmatched to any gene: 4. This CDR3 comprises 12 residues. The germline V gene encodes CDR1 ENHRY and CDR2 SYGVKD. CDR3 amino acids: CAIGQGSQPQHF. The CDR3 DNA sequence: TGTGCCATAGGACAGGGTAGTCAGCCCCAGCATTTT.

The CDR3 bases are TGTGCCAGCAGCTTGGCACTAGCGGGCACAGATACGCAGTATTTT. Protein product: CASSLALAGTDTQYF. V is TRBV5-6 and J is TRBJ2-3; the match to TRBD2 covers 8 bases. The CDR3 is 15 residues long. Per the germline V gene, CDR1 is SGHDT and CDR2 is YYEEEE. V dropped 0 bases and J dropped 1; count of bases not matched to a gene: 1.

The chain links TRBV4-1 to TRBJ1-5, with TRBD1 matching over 8 bases. The CDR3 has 16 amino acids. CDR1 is MGHRA and CDR2 is YSYEKL in the germline V gene. The J segment lost 3 bases and the V segment lost 4 bases, leaving 8 bases of the junction unmatched. CDR3 DNA: TGCGCCAGCAGCCCCCGCACGGACAGGGTCAATCAGCCCCAGCATTTT. Protein sequence: CASSPRTDRVNQPQHF.

This chain links TRBV30 with TRBJ1-5; D is perhaps TRBD1 (5 bases). Germline values: CDR1 GTSNPN, CDR2 SVGIG (reference sequence). The V end was cut by 1 base, the J end by 4 bases, with 11 bases between. The CDR3 is 14 amino acids. In DNA form, the CDR3 reads TGTGCCTGGAGTGGGGGCAGCCTAAATCAGCCCCAGCATTTT. It yields the protein CAWSGGSLNQPQHF.

This rearrangement joins TRBV5-4 to TRBJ1-6, with D possibly TRBD1 on 5 matching bases. Germline V CDR1 and CDR2: SGHNT, YYREEE (reference sequence). There are 14 residues in the CDR3. Trimming removed 3 bases at V and 8 bases at J, with 12 bases between. The CDR3 region is CASSWGSGDSPLHF. CDR3 DNA: TGTGCCAGCAGCTGGGGGAGCGGGGATTCACCCCTCCACTTT.

This chain connects TRBV10-2 to TRBJ2-1; 9 nucleotides line up with TRBD2. Germline values: CDR1 WSHSY, CDR2 SAAADI. The CDR3 sequence is 14 residues long. J gave up 5 bases and V 10 bases, and 9 bases lay outside the gene matches. The CDR3 DNA sequence: TGCGCCACCCGCCTTGCGGGGGGGCACAATGAGCAGTTCTTC. Translating it yields CATRLAGGHNEQFF.

The chain couples TRBV30 to TRBJ1-2; 10 bases align to TRBD1. Germline CDR1 and CDR2: GTSNPN and SVGIG (reference sequence). The V and J ends lost 6 bases and 5 bases, in that order; junction bases with no gene match: 6. The CDR3 contains 13 residues. The CDR3 DNA is TGTGCCTGTCGACAGGGGGCCGGATATGGCTACACCTTC. Its translation is CACRQGAGYGYTF. Drawing the rest from reference TRBV30 and TRBJ1-2, the complete variable domain is SQTIHQWPATLVQPVGSPLSLECTVEGTSNPNLYWYRQAAGRGLQLLFYSVGIGQISSEVPQNLSASRPQDRQFILSSKKLLLSDSGFYLCACRQGAGYGYTFGSGTRLTVV.

V usage is TRBV5-5 and J usage is TRBJ1-1; TRBD1 matches 9 bases. Germline lookup yields CDR1 SGHKS and CDR2 YYEKEE (reference sequence). CDR3 size: 14 residues. The V gene end was trimmed by 4 bases and the J gene end by 1 base; junction bases not matched to a gene: 2. CDR3 DNA: TGTGCCAGCAGCCGGACAGGGGCGAACACTGAAGCTTTCTTT. Its protein product is CASSRTGANTEAFF.

The chain couples TRBV3-1 (or the pseudogene TRBV3-2) to TRBJ2-6; 7 nucleotides agree with TRBD2. This CDR3 region has 16 residues. With V trimmed by 4 bases and J by 0 bases, 3 bases remained unmatched. CDR1 is LGHDT, CDR2 YNNKEL, per germline (reference sequence). CDR3 DNA: TGTGCCAGCAGCCCCCCGGGGGGCTCTGGGGCCAACGTCCTGACTTTC. Translation: CASSPPGGSGANVLTF.

CDR3 amino acids: CASSYLGHLSYNEQFF. The CDR3 DNA sequence: TGTGCCAGCAGTTACCTTGGACACCTATCCTACAATGAGCAGTTCTTC. V is TRBV6-5 and J is TRBJ2-1, with D tentatively TRBD1 (5 bases). V was shortened by 2 bases and J by 1 base, with 12 bases between the two germline ends. This CDR3 comprises 16 residues. Germline CDR1 reads MNHEY; CDR2 reads SVGAGI.

This chain uses TRBV28 with TRBJ2-5, with 12 bases fitting TRBD2. With V trimmed by 5 bases and J by 1 base, 11 bases remained unmatched. CDR3 size: 18 residues. Germline CDR1 MDHEN, CDR2 SYDVKM. This CDR3 is CASSQKPLAGGIQETQYF. The CDR3 DNA is TGTGCCAGCAGTCAAAAGCCTCTAGCGGGGGGGATCCAAGAGACCCAGTACTTC.

The V gene is TRBV7-9, the J gene TRBJ1-3; D is undetermined. This CDR3 contains 14 residues. The V and J ends lost 5 bases and 0 bases respectively, with 8 bases between them. Germline V gene lookup returns CDR1 SEHNR and CDR2 FQNEAQ (reference sequence). CDR3 sequence reads: CASSQELSGNTIYF. As DNA, the CDR3 is TGTGCCAGCAGCCAAGAGCTCTCTGGAAACACCATATATTTT.

This clone has only one observation. The DNA for the CDR3 is TGTGCCAGCAGTTACCCCGGACAGGGCTCCACAGATACGCAGTATTTT. It specifies CASSYPGQGSTDTQYF. V gene TRBV6-5 combines with J gene TRBJ2-3; 8 bases align to TRBD1. Looked up from germline, CDR1 is MNHEY and CDR2 is SVGAGI. CDR3 length equals 16 residues. The V gene end was trimmed by 2 bases and the J gene end by 2 bases; junction bases not matched to a gene: 6.

The rearrangement uses TRBV11-2 and TRBJ1-4; 8 bases are a match to TRBD1. After removal of 4 bases from V and 2 bases from J, the junction contained 6 bases not matched to a gene. The CDR3 is 16 amino acids. Germline values: CDR1 SGHAT, CDR2 FQNNGV. DNA for the CDR3: TGTGCCAGCAGCTCTGACAGGGGCGAGACTAATGAAAAACTGTTTTTT. It encodes CASSSDRGETNEKLFF.

This rearrangement joins TRBV27 to TRBJ1-2; TRBD1 might be the D (5 bases). V was shortened by 4 bases and J by 5 bases, with 11 bases between the two germline ends. The CDR3 spans 13 residues. Per the germline V gene, CDR1 is MNHEY and CDR2 is SMNVEV (reference sequence). CDR3: CASSWGPGYGYTF. The DNA of the CDR3 is TGTGCCAGCAGTTGGGGACCGGGATATGGCTACACCTTC.

This chain uses TRBV27 with TRBJ1-2, with D maybe TRBD1 (5 bases). Germline V CDR1 and CDR2: MNHEY, SMNVEV (reference sequence). The CDR3 spans 14 residues. Deletions cut 2 bases from V and 5 bases from J, with 12 bases between. The CDR3 DNA reads as TGTGCCAGCAGTTTAAACCAGGGCGGATATGGCTACACCTTC. Amino acids: CASSLNQGGYGYTF.

The rearrangement links TRBV27 to TRBJ2-1; 8 bases match TRBD2. V lost 5 bases and J lost 4; bases outside the gene matches: 7. Germline lookup yields CDR1 MNHEY and CDR2 SMNVEV (reference sequence). CDR3 length: 15 residues. This CDR3 reads CASSPGLGSYNEQFF. The CDR3 region has the DNA TGTGCCAGCAGTCCGGGACTAGGCTCTTACAATGAGCAGTTCTTC.

This clone showed up just once. J is TRBJ2-1 and V is TRBV6-5; 11 bases align to TRBD2. This CDR3 comprises 15 residues. V was clipped by 9 bases and J by 5 bases; unmatched bases: 9. From germline, CDR1 is MNHEY and CDR2 SVGAGI. CDR3 sequence (DNA): TGTGCCAGTAGATTTAGCGGGGGGGCGAACAATGAGCAGTTCTTC. Residues: CASRFSGGANNEQFF.

The chain combines TRBV27 with TRBJ2-5; 9 nucleotides line up with TRBD1. Trimming removed 7 bases from V and 5 bases from J; junction bases left unmatched: 11. Germline CDR1 and CDR2: MNHEY and SMNVEV (reference sequence). The CDR3 spans 15 residues. The CDR3 bases are TGTGCCAGCATTCCCACAGGGGGCCGCGGGGAGACCCAGTACTTC. Its translation: CASIPTGGRGETQYF.

The rearrangement joins TRBV9 to TRBJ1-1; a weak D match, TRBD1 (5 bases). Germline CDR1 SGDLS, CDR2 YYNGEE. Trimming removed 4 bases from V and 1 base from J, with 11 bases in between. This CDR3 spans 14 amino acids. The CDR3 region has the DNA TGTGCCAGCAGCCCGGGACGTCGGAACACTGAAGCTTTCTTT. Its protein product is CASSPGRRNTEAFF. The whole variable domain, filled in from reference TRBV9 and TRBJ1-1, reads DSGVTQTPKHLITATGQRVTLRCSPRSGDLSVYWYQQSLDQGLQFLIQYYNGEERAKGNILERFSAQQFPDLHSELNLSSLELGDSALYFCASSPGRRNTEAFFGQGTRLTVV.

The chain is built from TRBV6-5 and TRBJ1-4; D gene unclear. Germline loops: CDR1 MNHEY, CDR2 SVGAGI. Trimming left V 4 bases short and J 8 bases short, with 14 bases between. CDR3 length equals 14 residues. CDR3 residues: CASSSGPGSEKLFF. The DNA for the CDR3 is TGTGCCAGCAGTTCTGGGCCAGGTAGCGAAAAACTGTTTTTT.

The chain couples TRBV2 to TRBJ1-2, with unresolved D. CDR1 SNHLY and CDR2 FYNNEI come from the germline V gene. CDR3 size: 13 residues. V lost 9 bases, J lost 6 bases, and 17 bases lay in between. Written as DNA, the CDR3 is TGTGCCAGTTCCTTGGTTGGGGTGAATGGCTACACCTTC. Translation: CASSLVGVNGYTF.

This sequence joins TRBV9 and TRBJ2-7; D not resolved. The CDR3 totals 11 residues. The V end lost 7 bases, the J end lost 4 bases, and 9 bases lay between the germline ends. The germline CDR1 and CDR2 sequences are SGDLS and YYNGEE. The CDR3 reads CASGVGYEQYF. In nucleotides, the CDR3 is TGTGCCAGCGGGGTAGGATACGAGCAGTACTTC. Full variable domain (outside the CDR3, taken from reference TRBV9 and TRBJ2-7): DSGVTQTPKHLITATGQRVTLRCSPRSGDLSVYWYQQSLDQGLQFLIQYYNGEERAKGNILERFSAQQFPDLHSELNLSSLELGDSALYFCASGVGYEQYFGPGTRLTVT.